This T cell receptor (beta chain) was documented in a study of cytomegalovirus exposure and HLA in healthy donors. Overall study results and limits: CMV antigen specificity was confirmed in vitro for a few CMV-associated chains. A later analysis revealed that TCR association rates differed between HLA loci, peaking at DRB1 and bottoming out at HLA-C.

Turning to this clone: Its antigen remains unidentified.

The PCR employed 60 Vbeta primers together with 13 Jbeta primers. The data were produced by immunoSEQ multiplex PCR, yet TCRdb's version contains in-frame clones alone and is incomplete. The sample includes 130,000 or so clones, approximately 80% of them seen just once. This CDR3 is 15 amino acids long. This chain connects TRBV21-1 to TRBJ2-7; the table gives TRBD1 as D, unverified against the DNA. TRBV21-1 is flagged as a pseudogene. Specimen: PBMCs. The receptor's source is a male donor in good health and CMV-seropositive. CDR3 region: CASSNLRDRTYEQYF. CDR3 nucleotide sequence: TGTGCCAGCAGCAATTTACGGGACAGGACCTACGAGCAGTACTTC.